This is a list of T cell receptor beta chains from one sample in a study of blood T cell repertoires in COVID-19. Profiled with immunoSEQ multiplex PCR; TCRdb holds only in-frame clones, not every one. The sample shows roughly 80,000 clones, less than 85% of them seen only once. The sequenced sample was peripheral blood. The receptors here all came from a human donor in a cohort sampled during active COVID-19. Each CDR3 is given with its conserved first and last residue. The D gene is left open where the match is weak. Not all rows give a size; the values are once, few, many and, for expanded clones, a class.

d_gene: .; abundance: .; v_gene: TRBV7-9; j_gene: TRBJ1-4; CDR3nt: TGTGCCAGCAGCACACCACAGGGAAGAGCTAATGAAAAACTGTTTTTT; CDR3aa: CASSTPQGRANEKLFF
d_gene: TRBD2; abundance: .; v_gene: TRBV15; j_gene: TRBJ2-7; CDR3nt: TGTGCCACCAGCAGTGGACTAGCGGGGGGCTACGAGCAGTACTTC; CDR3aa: CATSSGLAGGYEQYF
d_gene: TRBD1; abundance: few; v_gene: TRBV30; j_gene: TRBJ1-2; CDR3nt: TGTGCCTGGAGGAAAGTCCCCGACAGGGTGGGCGGCTACACCTTC; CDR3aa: CAWRKVPDRVGGYTF
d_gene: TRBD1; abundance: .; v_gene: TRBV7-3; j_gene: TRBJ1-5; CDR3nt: TGTGCCAGCAGCCGGACAGGGGGACAGCCCCAGCATTTT; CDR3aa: CASSRTGGQPQHF
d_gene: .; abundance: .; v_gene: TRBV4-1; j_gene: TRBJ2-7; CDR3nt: TGCGCCAGCAGCTCATCCCGGGAGCAGTACTTC; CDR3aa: CASSSSREQYF
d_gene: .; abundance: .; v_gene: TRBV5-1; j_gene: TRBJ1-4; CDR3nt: TGCGCCAGCAGCTTGGATGGCAGGTTGGAAAAACTGTTTTTT; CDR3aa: CASSLDGRLEKLFF
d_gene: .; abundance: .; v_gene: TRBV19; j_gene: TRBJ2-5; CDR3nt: TGTGCCAGTAGTATTGTCTTACAAGAGACCCAGTACTTC; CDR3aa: CASSIVLQETQYF
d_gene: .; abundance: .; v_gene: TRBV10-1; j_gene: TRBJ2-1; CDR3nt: TGCGCCAGCAGTGAAGGGGGGGCCTCGCTCTCCTACAATGAGCAGTTCTTC; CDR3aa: CASSEGGASLSYNEQFF
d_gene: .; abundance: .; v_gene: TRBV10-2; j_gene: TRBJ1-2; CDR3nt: TGCGCCAGCAGTCAGGGTATCCAATTTCTGGGTCCCCGAAGTTCGATCACGGACTATGGCTACACCTTC; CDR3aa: CASSQGIQFLGPRSSITDYGYTF
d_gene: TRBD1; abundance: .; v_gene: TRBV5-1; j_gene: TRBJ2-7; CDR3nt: TGCGCCAGCAGCTTTGGGACAGGGGGCTTCGAGCAGTACTTC; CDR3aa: CASSFGTGGFEQYF
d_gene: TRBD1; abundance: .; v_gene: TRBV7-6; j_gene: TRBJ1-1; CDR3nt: TGTGCCAGCAGCCCTCGTCCCGGGACAGGTCCGGGCACTGAAGCTTTCTTT; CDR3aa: CASSPRPGTGPGTEAFF
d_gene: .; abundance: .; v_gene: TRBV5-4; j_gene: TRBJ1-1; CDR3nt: TGTGCCAGCAGCTTGGGAGGAGGGACTGAAGCTTTCTTT; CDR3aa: CASSLGGGTEAFF
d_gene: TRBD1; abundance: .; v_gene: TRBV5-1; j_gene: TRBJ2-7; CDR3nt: TGCGCCAGCAGCAGGGACAGGGATCGGGACGAGCAGTACTTC; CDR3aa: CASSRDRDRDEQYF
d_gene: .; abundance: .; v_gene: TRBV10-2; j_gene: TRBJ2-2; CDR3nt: TGCGCCAGCAGTGAGTTAGGGGCCGGGGAGCTGTTTTTT; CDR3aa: CASSELGAGELFF
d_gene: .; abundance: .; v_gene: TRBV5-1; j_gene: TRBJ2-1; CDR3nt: TGCGCCAGCAGCTTGGCTAACCCAACGCACAATGAGCAGTTCTTC; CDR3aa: CASSLANPTHNEQFF
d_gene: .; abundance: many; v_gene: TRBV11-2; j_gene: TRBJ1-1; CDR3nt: TGTGCCAGCAGCTTAGAGGCAGGGATTATGAACACTGAAGCTTTCTTT; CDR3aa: CASSLEAGIMNTEAFF
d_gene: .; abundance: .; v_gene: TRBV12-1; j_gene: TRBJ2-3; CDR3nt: TGTGCCAGCACCGCCGAGTTGCCCTCCACAGATACGCAGTATTTT; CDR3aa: CASTAELPSTDTQYF
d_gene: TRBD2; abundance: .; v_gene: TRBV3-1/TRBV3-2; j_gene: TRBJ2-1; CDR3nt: TGTGCCAGCAAGCGGGGTGCCTACAATGAGCAGTTCTTC; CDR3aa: CASKRGAYNEQFF
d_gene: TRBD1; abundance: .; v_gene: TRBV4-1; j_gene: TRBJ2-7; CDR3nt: TGCGCCAGCAGCCAAAAGACAGGGAACTACGAGCAGTACTTC; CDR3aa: CASSQKTGNYEQYF
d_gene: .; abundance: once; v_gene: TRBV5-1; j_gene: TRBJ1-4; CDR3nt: TGCGCCAGCAGTCGAGGGCGAGCAACTAATGAAAAACTGTTTTTT; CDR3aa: CASSRGRATNEKLFF
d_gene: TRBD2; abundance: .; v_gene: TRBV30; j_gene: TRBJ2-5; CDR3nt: TGTGCCTGGGGACTAGCGGGAGAGACCCAGTACTTC; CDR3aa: CAWGLAGETQYF
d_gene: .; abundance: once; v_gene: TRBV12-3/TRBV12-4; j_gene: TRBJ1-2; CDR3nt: TGTGCCAGCAGCCGACAGATACTATATGGCTACACCTTC; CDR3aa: CASSRQILYGYTF
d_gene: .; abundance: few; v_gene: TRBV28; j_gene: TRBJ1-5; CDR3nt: TGTGCCAGCAGGAGGAAATATAGCAATCAGCCCCAGCATTTT; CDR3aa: CASRRKYSNQPQHF
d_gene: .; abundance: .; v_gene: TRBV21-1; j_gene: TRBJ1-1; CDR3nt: TGTGCCAGCAGCAAAGGGCAGCGGGTCGCGACATTGCTCGAGAACACTGAAGCTTTCTTT; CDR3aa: CASSKGQRVATLLENTEAFF
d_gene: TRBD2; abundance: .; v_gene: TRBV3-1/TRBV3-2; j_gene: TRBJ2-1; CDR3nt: TGTGCCAGCAGCGACGCCGGGGGAGCGGGGACCTACAATGAGCAGTTCTTC; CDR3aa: CASSDAGGAGTYNEQFF
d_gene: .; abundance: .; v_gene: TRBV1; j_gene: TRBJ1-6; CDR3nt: TGCACCAGCAGCCAAGCGGCAGGTACAGGGAAGGTTGACTATAATTCACCCCTCCACTTT; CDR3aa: CTSSQAAGTGKVDYNSPLHF
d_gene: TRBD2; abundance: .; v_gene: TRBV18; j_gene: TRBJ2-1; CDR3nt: TGTGCCAGCTTGGCCGGGACTAACTACAATGAGCAGTTCTTC; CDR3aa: CASLAGTNYNEQFF
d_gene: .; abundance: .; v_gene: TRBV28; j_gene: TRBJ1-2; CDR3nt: TGTGCCAGCAGTTTGGCTGGCGGCTACACCTTC; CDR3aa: CASSLAGGYTF
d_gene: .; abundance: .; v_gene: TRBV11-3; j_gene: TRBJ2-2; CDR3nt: TGTGCCAGCAGCTTAGCGGGGGGGACAGCAGCGAACACCGGGGAGCTGTTTTTT; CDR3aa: CASSLAGGTAANTGELFF
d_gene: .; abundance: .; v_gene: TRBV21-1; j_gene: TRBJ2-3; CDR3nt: TGTGCCAGCAGCAAAGCCCTCGGGGGAGGAGGGGATACGCAGTATTTT; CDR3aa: CASSKALGGGGDTQYF
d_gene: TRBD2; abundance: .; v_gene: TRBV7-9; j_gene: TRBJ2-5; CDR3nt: TGTGCCAGCAGCTTACTAGCGGGGGAGCAAGAGACCCAGTACTTC; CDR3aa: CASSLLAGEQETQYF
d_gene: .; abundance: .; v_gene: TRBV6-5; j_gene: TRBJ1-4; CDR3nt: TGTGCCAGCAGTTATCGCCTCGAACAGGGTGGAATCGGCTTT; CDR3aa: CASSYRLEQGGIGF
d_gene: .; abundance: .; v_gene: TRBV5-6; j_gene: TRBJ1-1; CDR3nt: TGTGCCAGCAGCCCCATTGGCGTCAGGGTGAACACTGAAGCTTTCTTT; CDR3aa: CASSPIGVRVNTEAFF
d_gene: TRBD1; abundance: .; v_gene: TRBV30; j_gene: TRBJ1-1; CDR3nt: TGTGCCTGGACCCCCGGCGGGACAGGAAAATTGGCTTTCTTT; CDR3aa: CAWTPGGTGKLAFF
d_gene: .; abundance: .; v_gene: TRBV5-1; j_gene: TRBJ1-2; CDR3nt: TGCGCCAGCAGCTCCGGAGTTGGGGGGACGGGCTATGGCTACACCTTC; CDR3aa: CASSSGVGGTGYGYTF
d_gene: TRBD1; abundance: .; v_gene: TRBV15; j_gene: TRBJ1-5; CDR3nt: TGTGCCACCAGAGCTAACAGGGGGCTGGGCAATCAGCCCCAGCATTTT; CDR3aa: CATRANRGLGNQPQHF
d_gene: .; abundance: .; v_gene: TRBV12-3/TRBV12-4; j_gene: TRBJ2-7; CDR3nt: TGTGCCAGCAGTCGGACGGGGACCTACGAGCAGTACTTC; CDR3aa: CASSRTGTYEQYF
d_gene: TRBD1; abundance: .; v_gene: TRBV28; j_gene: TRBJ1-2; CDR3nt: TGTGCCAGCCGAGATGCAGGGGGTTCCCTCTATGGCTACACCTTC; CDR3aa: CASRDAGGSLYGYTF
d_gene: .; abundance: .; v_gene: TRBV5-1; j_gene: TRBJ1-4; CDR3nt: TGCGCCAGCAGCAACCAGGCGGGGGGCCTTAATGAAAAACTGTTTTTT; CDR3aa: CASSNQAGGLNEKLFF
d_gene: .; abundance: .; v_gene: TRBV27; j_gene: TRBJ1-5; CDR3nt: TGTGCCAGCAGTTACGCTGGGGGCCACTATAGCAATCAGCCCCAGCATTTT; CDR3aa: CASSYAGGHYSNQPQHF
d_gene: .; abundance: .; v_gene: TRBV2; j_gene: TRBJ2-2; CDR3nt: TGTGCCAGCAGTCGGGACAACGGGATGTCGAACACCGGGGAGCTGTTTTTT; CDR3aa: CASSRDNGMSNTGELFF
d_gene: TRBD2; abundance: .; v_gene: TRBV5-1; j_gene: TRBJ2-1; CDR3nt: TGCGCCAGCAGCCGGGACTACGGGAACAATGAGCAGTTCTTC; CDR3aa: CASSRDYGNNEQFF
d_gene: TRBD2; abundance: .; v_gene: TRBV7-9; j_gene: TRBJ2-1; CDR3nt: TGTGCCAGCAGGTCCGACCTAGCGGGGATTAACAATGAGCAGTTCTTC; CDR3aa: CASRSDLAGINNEQFF
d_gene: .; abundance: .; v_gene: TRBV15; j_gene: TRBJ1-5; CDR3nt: TGTGCCACCGAGTCAGGGGGCAATCAGCCCCAGCATTTT; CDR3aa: CATESGGNQPQHF
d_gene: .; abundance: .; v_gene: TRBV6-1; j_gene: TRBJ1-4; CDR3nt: TGTGCCAGCAGTGAAGGGGGGGGTCTGAATAGGCCGAATGAAAAACTGTTTTTT; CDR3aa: CASSEGGGLNRPNEKLFF
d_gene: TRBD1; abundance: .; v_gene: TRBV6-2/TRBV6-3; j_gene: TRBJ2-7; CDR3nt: TGTGCCAGCAGCCAAAATCCGGGACAGGGAATGGGCGAGCAGTACTTC; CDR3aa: CASSQNPGQGMGEQYF
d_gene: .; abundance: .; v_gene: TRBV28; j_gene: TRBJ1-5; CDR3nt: TGTGCCAGCAGTTCCGGGGAAGCCCAGCCCCAGCATTTT; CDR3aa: CASSSGEAQPQHF
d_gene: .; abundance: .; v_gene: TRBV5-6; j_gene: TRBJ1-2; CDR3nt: TGTGCCAGCAGTCGGGAAGTCACGAACTATGGCTACACCTTC; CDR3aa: CASSREVTNYGYTF
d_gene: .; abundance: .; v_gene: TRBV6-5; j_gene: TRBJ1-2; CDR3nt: TGTGCCAGCAGTATCCTTCTCGACAGGAACTATGGCTACACCTTC; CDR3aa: CASSILLDRNYGYTF
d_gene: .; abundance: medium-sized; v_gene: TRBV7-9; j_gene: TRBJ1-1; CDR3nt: TGTGCCAGCAGCAGCAGCGTTGTGGACACTGAAGCTTTCTTT; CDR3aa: CASSSSVVDTEAFF